These 30 T cell receptor beta chains came from one sample sequenced in a study of T-cell reconstitution after alpha-beta-depleted transplantation in children. Preparation of the TCRbeta library was carried out with unique molecular identifiers. TCRdb reprocessed the PCR reads via MiXCR and lists one record per CDR3 protein. The data hold 280,000 or so distinct CDR3 sequences, with roughly 12% observed a single time. The input for sequencing was peripheral blood, taken 180 days after TCRalphabeta/CD19-depleted stem cell transplant. These receptors were collected from a male patient aged 2-9 years who had a stem cell transplant for chronic granulomatous disease, so the T cells may come from the graft donor.

This clonotype was seen ten or more times. The chain carries TRBV28 and TRBJ1-1, with 7 bases aligning to TRBD1. From germline, CDR1 is MDHEN and CDR2 SYDVKM. There are 19 residues in the CDR3. The V segment lost 4 bases and the J segment 3 bases; nucleotides outside the gene matches: 20. CDR3 in DNA: TGTGCCAGCAGTTCCTTCTCCCTTTTCCGGACAGGTAAACACACTGAAGCTTTCTTT. Residues: CASSSFSLFRTGKHTEAFF.

This clonotype was counted at least ten times. The V and J genes are TRBV20-1 and TRBJ2-3, with D possibly TRBD2 on 6 matching bases. Trimming left V 3 bases short and J 2 bases short, with 24 bases between. The CDR3 has 18 residues. Germline CDR1 reads DFQATT; CDR2 reads SNEGSKA (reference sequence). CDR3 DNA sequence: TGCAGTGCTAGTTCCCTCGGAGGGCCCCTAGACTTCACAGATACGCAGTATTTT. This encodes CSASSLGGPLDFTDTQYF.

Points on this clonotype: A much larger clone is a single base away; this may be a read error. This sequence joins TRBV6-5 and TRBJ2-1; 9 nucleotides align to TRBD2. Germline lookup yields CDR1 MNHEY and CDR2 SVGAGI. The CDR3 covers 16 residues. CDR3 nucleotides: TGTGCCAGCAGTTACTCACCTAGCGGGACATACAATGAGCAGCTCTTC. Translated, it gives CASSYSPSGTYNEQLF.

This clonotype was counted many times. The CDR3 is CASSKSRTSTVHQPQHF. CDR3 coding DNA: TGTGCCAGCAGTAAGTCACGCACCTCCACGGTCCATCAGCCCCAGCATTTT. V usage is TRBV6-2 or TRBV6-3 and J usage is TRBJ1-5; no firm D call. The CDR3 consists of 17 residues. V shed 5 bases and J shed 5 bases, with 22 bases lying between them. CDR1 is MNHEY and CDR2 is SVGEGT in the germline V gene.

This sequence joins TRBV18 and TRBJ1-6; 7 bases line up with TRBD1. The CDR3 has 14 amino acids. Looked up from germline, CDR1 is KGHSH and CDR2 is LQKENI. With 5 bases clipped from V and 6 bases from J, the junction kept 4 bases outside the gene matches. CDR3 DNA: TGTGCCAGCTCAGCCCGGGACAGTAATTCACCCCTCCACTTT. It yields the protein CASSARDSNSPLHF.

This clonotype was counted at least ten times. The gene calls are TRBV12-3 or TRBV12-4 and TRBJ2-3, with D maybe TRBD2 (5 bases). The CDR3 is 16 amino acids. V was clipped by 4 bases and J by 5 bases, with 19 bases between them. DNA for the CDR3: TGTGCCAGCAGTTCGGGAAACTTAGCGTGGGGAGATACGCAGTATTTT. Amino acid sequence: CASSSGNLAWGDTQYF.

This clonotype was seen many times. The junction departs from the called germline gene at one end, perhaps through a read error. The rearrangement joins TRBV20-1 to TRBJ2-7; TRBD2 matches at 7 bases. From germline, CDR1 is DFQATT and CDR2 SNEGSKA (reference sequence). CDR3 size: 14 residues. The CDR3 loop is CSARGLSGKYEQYF. The CDR3 DNA reads as TGCAGTGCAAGAGGACTAAGCGGGAAATACGAGCAGTACTTC.

Note on this clonotype: This may be a read error, as it is one base from a much larger clone. This rearrangement joins TRBV6-2 or TRBV6-3 to TRBJ2-2, with 12 bases aligning to TRBD2. Germline V gives CDR1 MNHEY, CDR2 SVGEGT. This CDR3 is built from 19 residues. The CDR3 nucleotides read TGTGCCAGCAGTTACTCAGCCGAGTCAGGACTAGCGGGATCCGGGAAGCTGTTTTTT. It is translated as CASSYSAESGLAGSGKLFF.

At least ten counts were recorded for this clonotype. The chain couples TRBV12-3 or TRBV12-4 to TRBJ2-3, with 12 bases identical to TRBD2. This CDR3 comprises 20 residues. V gave up 4 bases and J gave up 2 bases; unmatched junction bases: 16. The CDR3 bases are TGTGCCAGCAGTTACGAACTAGCGGGAGGTGCCTTGGTTGTCACAGATACGCAGTATTTT. Translating it yields CASSYELAGGALVVTDTQYF.

This clonotype was counted ten times or more. A read error is possible here, since a much larger clone lies one base away. This sequence joins TRBV5-6 and TRBJ1-5; perhaps TRBD1 as D (5 bases). CDR3 size: 14 residues. Germline V CDR1 and CDR2: SGHDT, YYEEEE. Between the trimmed V and J ends, which lost 2 bases and 1 base, there was a span of 7 bases. In DNA form, the CDR3 reads TGTGCCAGCAGCTTCGGGGGAAGCAATCAGCCCCAGCATTTT. Residues: CASSFGGSNQPQHF.

This clonotype showed up many times. The rearrangement joins TRBV7-8 to TRBJ2-2; 13 bases map to TRBD2. The CDR3 length is 17 residues. CDR1 is SGHVS, CDR2 FQNEAQ, per germline. J gave up 7 bases and V 0 bases, and 5 bases lay outside the gene matches. CDR3 nucleotide sequence: TGTGCCAGCAGCTTAGCACTAGCGGGAGGGCCCCACGGGGAGCTGTTTTTT. It specifies CASSLALAGGPHGELFF. The full variable domain, rest sourced from reference TRBV7-8 and TRBJ2-2, is GAGVSQSPRYKVAKRGQDVALRCDPISGHVSLFWYQQALGQGPEFLTYFQNEAQLDKSGLPSDRFFAERPEGSVSTLKIQRTQQEDSAVYLCASSLALAGGPHGELFFGEGSRLTVL.

This clonotype came up many times. V usage is TRBV28 and J usage is TRBJ2-3; 11 positions agree with TRBD2. CDR3 length: 14 amino acids. V lost 4 bases, J lost 5 bases, and 2 bases stayed unmatched. CDR1 is MDHEN and CDR2 is SYDVKM in the germline V gene. CDR3 region: CASSSLAGGDTQYF. CDR3 in DNA: TGTGCCAGCAGTTCCCTAGCGGGAGGAGATACGCAGTATTTT.

This clonotype showed up many times. The rearrangement joins TRBV5-1 to TRBJ1-6; D is unclear. Germline-derived CDR1 and CDR2 are SGHRS and YFSETQ. The CDR3 loop spans 13 amino acids. The V gene lost 4 bases and the J gene lost 7 bases, with 9 bases spanning the gap. The CDR3 reads CASSPDGNSPLHF. CDR3 nucleotides: TGCGCCAGCAGCCCGGACGGCAATTCACCCCTCCACTTT.

This clonotype was seen repeatedly, ten times or more. This chain joins TRBV9 and TRBJ1-1; D is undetermined. V was shortened by 0 bases and J by 3 bases, with 9 bases between the two germline ends. Germline CDR1 reads SGDLS; CDR2 reads YYNGEE. The CDR3 spans 14 residues. The CDR3 sequence: CASSVVPQHTEAFF. The CDR3 DNA follows: TGTGCCAGCAGCGTAGTTCCCCAGCACACTGAAGCTTTCTTT.

The chain has TRBV11-2 and TRBJ2-1; D uncertain. The CDR3 loop spans 12 amino acids. Germline CDR1 reads SGHAT; CDR2 reads FQNNGV. Trimming pared 6 bases from V and 2 bases from J, leaving 5 bases between. The CDR3 region has the DNA TGTGCCAGCAGAAAAACCTACAATGAGCAGTTCTTC. Translation: CASRKTYNEQFF.

V and J are TRBV11-2 and TRBJ2-1, with TRBD2 matching 9 bases. Germline CDR1 SGHAT, CDR2 FQNNGV. The CDR3 totals 19 residues. V trimming: 4 bases; J trimming: 9 bases; junction bases outside the gene matches: 22. The CDR3 here is CASSYRAQGGRLAEPEQFF. In DNA form, the CDR3 reads TGTGCCAGCAGCTACCGGGCCCAGGGGGGACGACTAGCGGAGCCTGAGCAGTTCTTC.

In regard to this clonotype: A much larger clonotype is one base distant, so this may be a read error. The J gene is TRBJ2-3, the V gene TRBV11-3, with D perhaps TRBD1 or TRBD2 (6 bases each). There are 13 residues in the CDR3. Germline CDR1 and CDR2: SGHNT and YENEEA. CDR3: CASSSGGGLTRYF. The CDR3 DNA is TGTGCCAGCAGCTCAGGAGGGGGACTGACGCGGTATTTT.

With regard to this clonotype: One base away lies a much larger clone, so this may be a sequencing read error. The V and J genes are TRBV5-1 and TRBJ1-1; D gene ambiguous. V was pared by 4 bases and J by 4 bases, with 14 bases between. The CDR3 contains 14 residues. CDR1 is SGHRS and CDR2 is YFSETQ in the germline V gene. CDR3 sequence (DNA): TGCGCCAGCAGCCCGTGGCAGCCTGGCACTGAAGCTTTCTTT. The encoded protein is CASSPWQPGTEAFF.

This clonotype was recorded many times. This chain joins TRBV7-2 and TRBJ1-2; a weak D match, TRBD1 (5 bases). The CDR3 loop spans 13 amino acids. Germline V CDR1 and CDR2: SGHTA, FQGNSA. Trimming stripped 4 bases from V and 3 bases from J, with 9 bases between. The CDR3 nucleotides are TGTGCCAGCAGCTACCAGGGAGACTATGGCTACACCTTC. Amino acids: CASSYQGDYGYTF.

The rearrangement uses TRBV28 and TRBJ1-4; TRBD1 aligns across 10 bases. The CDR3 loop spans 15 amino acids. CDR1 and CDR2 from the germline V gene are MDHEN and SYDVKM. Trimming at V came to 4 bases and at J to 6 bases, leaving 5 bases not matched to a gene. CDR3 sequence reads: CASSSPGTGDEKLFF. The DNA of the CDR3 is TGTGCCAGCAGTTCTCCCGGGACAGGGGATGAAAAACTGTTTTTT. The variable domain in full, completed from reference TRBV28 and TRBJ1-4, reads DVKVTQSSRYLVKRTGEKVFLECVQDMDHENMFWYRQDPGLGLRLIYFSYDVKMKEKGDIPEGYSVSREKKERFSLILESASTNQTSMYLCASSSPGTGDEKLFFGSGTQLSVL.

Ten or more counts support this clonotype. V gene TRBV7-2 combines with J gene TRBJ2-2; no clear D gene. CDR3 length: 14 amino acids. Germline loops: CDR1 SGHTA, CDR2 FQGNSA. V was trimmed by 4 bases and J by 4 bases, leaving 10 bases between them. In nucleotides, the CDR3 is TGTGCCAGCAGCTCTAGAGGCTTCACCGGGGAGCTGTTTTTT. Amino acids: CASSSRGFTGELFF.

This clonotype was detected ten times or more. This chain connects TRBV27 to TRBJ2-3; D might be TRBD1 (6 bases). CDR1 is MNHEY, CDR2 SMNVEV, per germline (reference sequence). The V end lost 4 bases, the J end lost 2 bases, and 13 bases lay between the germline ends. The CDR3 runs to 15 residues. The CDR3 DNA follows: TGTGCCAGCAGTTCCCTGGGACACCCCACAGATACGCAGTATTTT. This encodes CASSSLGHPTDTQYF.

This clonotype has a count of ten or more. The chain carries TRBV7-2 and TRBJ2-5; D possibly uses TRBD1 or TRBD2 (5 bases each). The CDR3 is 15 residues long. The V end lost 5 bases, the J end lost 1 base, and 14 bases lay between the germline ends. The germline V gene has CDR1 SGHTA and CDR2 FQGNSA. In DNA form, the CDR3 reads TGTGCCAGCAGCCTGGGGTGGGGGTTCCAAGAGACCCAGTACTTC. Translating it yields CASSLGWGFQETQYF.

This clonotype was seen many times. The chain carries TRBV5-1 and TRBJ2-6; D uncertain. V lost 1 base to trimming and J lost 3 bases, with 11 bases between them. CDR1 and CDR2 from the germline V gene are SGHRS and YFSETQ. The CDR3 totals 16 residues. The CDR3, as DNA: TGCGCCAGCAGCTTGTACCCCCAGGTTGGGGCCAACGTCCTGACTTTC. Its protein is CASSLYPQVGANVLTF.

This clonotype appeared once. The CDR3 protein is CSVGEDGSSVFF. CDR3 sequence (DNA): TGCAGCGTCGGGGAGGATGGCAGTTCTGTGTTCTTC. The V call is TRBV29-1, the J call TRBJ2-1, with D perhaps TRBD2 (6 bases). Germline values: CDR1 SQVTM, CDR2 ANQGSEA. The CDR3 runs to 12 residues. Deletions cut 6 bases from V and 15 bases from J, with 21 bases between.

In this sample, this clonotype turned up many times. The rearrangement uses TRBV5-1 and TRBJ2-3, with D hard to call. Trimming cost V 2 bases and J 3 bases, with 13 bases left between them. The germline V gene encodes CDR1 SGHRS and CDR2 YFSETQ. The length of the CDR3 is 15 residues. Written as DNA, the CDR3 is TGCGCCAGCAGCTTACCAACGGCGTTTACAGATACGCAGTATTTT. This translates into CASSLPTAFTDTQYF.

This clonotype was seen repeatedly, ten times or more. V usage is TRBV4-2 and J usage is TRBJ2-2, with 9 bases that match TRBD2. J gave up 4 bases and V 0 bases, and 21 bases lay outside the gene matches. The CDR3 spans 22 residues. Germline CDR1 and CDR2: LGHNA and YNFKEQ. The DNA of the CDR3 is TGTGCCAGCAGCCAAGATCTGTCAAAAGGGGTTCTAGCGGGGTCGAGCACCGGGGAGCTGTTTTTT. Amino acids: CASSQDLSKGVLAGSSTGELFF.

In its sample, this clonotype was seen many times. V is TRBV20-1 and J is TRBJ2-1; TRBD2 agrees at 7 bases. The CDR3 extends over 14 amino acids. J lost 4 bases, V lost 0 bases, and 3 bases had no gene match. CDR1 is DFQATT, CDR2 SNEGSKA, per germline (reference sequence). CDR3 amino acids: CSARELAVYNEQFF. As DNA, the CDR3 is TGCAGTGCTAGAGAGCTAGCGGTATACAATGAGCAGTTCTTC.

With regard to this clonotype: A much larger clone lies a single base off, so this may be a read error. The chain joins TRBV5-1 to TRBJ1-2; no clear D gene. Per germline, CDR1 SGHRS and CDR2 YFSETQ. The CDR3 length is 13 residues. The CDR3 loop reads CVSSLEGNYGYTF. For the CDR3, the DNA is TGCGTCAGCAGCTTGGAAGGGAACTATGGCTACACCTTC.

This clonotype has ten or more counts. The chain has TRBV28 and TRBJ1-5; D not resolved. Germline CDR1 is MDHEN and CDR2 is SYDVKM. There are 15 residues in the CDR3. Between the trimmed V and J ends, which lost 5 bases and 2 bases, there was a span of 13 bases. In DNA form, the CDR3 reads TGTGCCAGCAGTCCGCCCGGGTATCGCAATCAGCCCCAGCATTTT. It specifies CASSPPGYRNQPQHF.